The TCR beta chain described here comes from a study of OX40 agonist ivuxolimab in advanced cancers. About the research overall: Eligibility admitted prior anti-PD-1, anti-PD-L1 or anti-CTLA-4 therapy; roughly 39% had some.

Whole-study results and caveats: Among the lowest peripheral clonal expansion occurred in 0.1-3.0 mg/kg partial responders. The study found that CD8+ T cells averaged more expanded clones than CD4+.

Blood samples were obtained at baseline, cycle 4 day 1, and cycle 7 day 1. The method was immunoSEQ multiplex PCR; TCRdb's version includes in-frame clones alone and lacks a portion of them. The sample includes approximately 64,000 clones, approximately 90% of them seen just once. Remarks on this clone: Its antigen is not identified.

The germline V gene has CDR1 MDHEN and CDR2 SYDVKM. The CDR3 length is 12 residues. Trimming shortened V by 6 bases and J by 6 bases, and 9 bases separated the two germline ends. The V call is TRBV28, the J call TRBJ1-5, with a tentative D call TRBD1 (6 bases). Material: CD4+ or CD8+ T cells sorted from blood, obtained in a trial of the OX40 agonist ivuxolimab. The TCR originated in an adult with an advanced solid tumor such as melanoma, head and neck, liver or kidney cancer. The chain's CDR3 is CASSQGRQPQHF. The DNA of the CDR3 is TGTGCCAGCAGCCAGGGGCGTCAGCCCCAGCATTTT.